The 27 T cell receptor beta chains in this list originate from one sample, sequenced in a study of T cell changes during pregnancy in multiple sclerosis. Measured with immunoSEQ multiplex PCR; TCRdb has only the in-frame clones, and not every one. The profile shows about 59,000 clones, around 94% of them singletons. The sequenced sample was CD8+ T cells from peripheral blood mononuclear cells, obtained after pregnancy. These receptors all come from a female donor with multiple sclerosis, enrolled in a pregnancy study.

This rearrangement joins TRBV7-7 to TRBJ2-7; 8 bases agree with TRBD1. This CDR3 contains 13 residues. V lost 5 bases, J lost 6 bases, and 6 bases stayed unmatched. The germline V gene encodes CDR1 SSHAT and CDR2 FNYEAQ (reference sequence). The CDR3 here is CASSPGQGREQYF. The CDR3 DNA sequence: TGTGCCAGCAGCCCCGGACAGGGTCGCGAGCAGTACTTC.

The chain is built from TRBV6-5 and TRBJ1-1; 7 bases align to TRBD1. The CDR3 totals 16 residues. J was trimmed by 4 bases and V by 0 bases; bases with no gene match: 8. CDR1 and CDR2 (germline): MNHEY, SVGAGI. The CDR3 region is CASSYSTRDSGTEAFF. The CDR3, as DNA: TGTGCCAGCAGTTACTCCACCCGGGACAGCGGCACTGAAGCTTTCTTT.

The rearrangement links TRBV7-9 to TRBJ1-1, with D unclear. V was trimmed by 6 bases and J by 2 bases, leaving 16 bases between them. CDR1 is SEHNR and CDR2 is FQNEAQ in the germline V gene (reference sequence). The length of the CDR3 is 15 residues. The CDR3 DNA follows: TGTGCCAGCAGGCCCCCCGCCGTTGGCAACACTGAAGCTTTCTTT. Its protein product is CASRPPAVGNTEAFF.

The rearrangement uses TRBV30 and TRBJ1-1; TRBD1 matches 8 bases. J was trimmed by 11 bases and V by 0 bases; bases with no gene match: 5. The CDR3 is 12 residues long. Germline V CDR1 and CDR2: GTSNPN, SVGIG (reference sequence). CDR3 loop: CAWSVGDRFAFF. The CDR3 DNA is TGTGCCTGGAGTGTAGGGGACAGGTTCGCTTTCTTT. Drawing the rest from reference TRBV30 and TRBJ1-1, the complete variable domain is SQTIHQWPATLVQPVGSPLSLECTVEGTSNPNLYWYRQAAGRGLQLLFYSVGIGQISSEVPQNLSASRPQDRQFILSSKKLLLSDSGFYLCAWSVGDRFAFFGQGTRLTVV.

The chain combines TRBV19 with TRBJ1-5, with 9 nucleotides matching TRBD1. Germline V gene lookup returns CDR1 LNHDA and CDR2 SQIVND (reference sequence). The trim removed 4 bases at V and 3 bases at J, leaving 4 bases unmatched. The CDR3 is 15 amino acids. The CDR3 nucleotides read TGTGCCAGTAGTACGACAGGGGGTTTCAATCAGCCCCAGCATTTT. Amino acids: CASSTTGGFNQPQHF. The whole variable domain, filled in from reference TRBV19 and TRBJ1-5, reads DGGITQSPKYLFRKEGQNVTLSCEQNLNHDAMYWYRQDPGQGLRLIYYSQIVNDFQKGDIAEGYSVSREKKESFPLTVTSAQKNPTAFYLCASSTTGGFNQPQHFGDGTRLSIL.

The chain links TRBV4-1 to TRBJ2-1; possible D gene TRBD1, 5 bases. The ends were cut back, 0 bases at V and 3 bases at J, with 9 bases in the middle. The germline V gene encodes CDR1 MGHRA and CDR2 YSYEKL. This CDR3 is 15 amino acids long. The CDR3, as DNA: TGCGCCAGCAGCCAAGATTTAGGGGTCTACAATGAGCAGTTCTTC. It translates to CASSQDLGVYNEQFF.

This clone occurred once. The chain carries TRBV7-6 and TRBJ2-7, with D possibly TRBD1 on 6 matching bases. V was trimmed by 7 bases and J by 1 base, leaving 14 bases between them. The CDR3 loop spans 14 amino acids. Germline CDR1 reads SGHVS; CDR2 reads FNYEAQ. The chain's CDR3 is CASTSGVRSYEQYF. The CDR3 nucleotides are TGTGCCAGCACTTCAGGGGTTAGGTCCTACGAGCAGTACTTC.

The chain carries TRBV15 and TRBJ2-3; weak D call: TRBD1 (6 bases). CDR1 and CDR2 (germline): LNHNV, YYDKDF (reference sequence). The CDR3 is 17 residues long. Trimming stripped 3 bases from V and 0 bases from J, with 16 bases between. DNA of the CDR3: TGTGCCACCAGCAGTCCCCTGGGGGCGACTAGCACAGATACGCAGTATTTT. Its protein is CATSSPLGATSTDTQYF.

The V call is TRBV29-1, the J call TRBJ2-7, with D possibly being TRBD1 (7 bases). The CDR3 has 14 residues. Germline loops: CDR1 SQVTM, CDR2 ANQGSEA. Trimming took off 6 bases at V and 4 bases at J, with 19 bases between the two ends. The CDR3 nucleotides are TGCAGCGTGGAGGGACAGTATGGCAATTACGAGCAGTACTTC. Its translation: CSVEGQYGNYEQYF.

V usage is TRBV4-1 and J usage is TRBJ2-7; 14 positions match TRBD2. This CDR3 contains 17 residues. The germline V gene encodes CDR1 MGHRA and CDR2 YSYEKL. The V segment lost 4 bases and the J segment 2 bases; nucleotides outside the gene matches: 7. In DNA, the CDR3 is TGCGCCAGCAGCCCCGGACTAGCGGGAGGCTTTACCTACGAGCAGTACTTC. It codes for CASSPGLAGGFTYEQYF.

The count of this clone is one. This chain uses TRBV29-1 with TRBJ2-1, with a possible D match to TRBD2 (6 bases). V lost 6 bases and J lost 0, with 9 bases in between. The germline gives CDR1 SQVTM, CDR2 ANQGSEA. The CDR3 is made up of 13 amino acids. DNA for the CDR3: TGCAGCGTGGTAGCGGTCTCCTACAATGAGCAGTTCTTC. Residues: CSVVAVSYNEQFF.

The J gene is TRBJ2-7, the V gene TRBV6-7, with 7 bases fitting TRBD1. TRBV6-7 is treated as an ORF (open reading frame) with a function not yet certain. J gave up 3 bases and V 6 bases, and 11 bases lay outside the gene matches. The CDR3 runs to 15 residues. CDR3 DNA sequence: TGTGCCAGCAGGTCCGCCCGGACAGGTCTCTACGAGCAGTACTTC. It is translated as CASRSARTGLYEQYF.

The CDR3 DNA reads as TGCGCCAGCAGCCTTGAGTTGAACACCGGGGAGCTGTTTTTT. Its protein is CASSLELNTGELFF. The rearrangement links TRBV4-3 to TRBJ2-2; no clear D. V was shortened by 4 bases and J by 1 base, with 7 bases between the two germline ends. The CDR3 has 14 residues. The germline V gene encodes CDR1 LGHNA and CDR2 YSLEER.

The chain employs TRBV9 and TRBJ2-1, with 12 bases lining up with TRBD2. CDR3 length equals 17 residues. Germline V gives CDR1 SGDLS, CDR2 YYNGEE. V gave up 0 bases and J gave up 4 bases; unmatched junction bases: 5. The CDR3 loop reads CASSVALAGGSYNEQFF. The CDR3 coding sequence is TGTGCCAGCAGCGTAGCTCTAGCGGGAGGGTCATACAATGAGCAGTTCTTC.

This clone was observed once. The chain has TRBV4-1 and TRBJ2-2; 8 positions match TRBD2. V shed 0 bases, J shed 4 bases, and the junction held 7 bases outside the gene matches. Germline-derived CDR1 and CDR2 are MGHRA and YSYEKL. The CDR3 extends over 17 amino acids. The CDR3 reads CASSQDMAGGGTGELFF. The DNA of the CDR3 is TGCGCCAGCAGCCAAGATATGGCGGGAGGCGGCACCGGGGAGCTGTTTTTT.

This chain links TRBV14 with TRBJ2-7; D remains ambiguous. Trimming removed 4 bases from V and 6 bases from J, with 7 bases in between. Germline V gene lookup returns CDR1 SGHDN and CDR2 FVKESK. The CDR3 runs to 11 residues. The DNA for the CDR3 is TGTGCCAGCAGCCCGGGTGTCGAGCAGTACTTC. Translation: CASSPGVEQYF.

The CDR3 bases are TGTGCCAGCAGTAACGCGGCCCCCTACGAGCAGTACTTC. Residues: CASSNAAPYEQYF. This sequence joins TRBV28 and TRBJ2-7; no definite D call. Germline V gene data show CDR1 as MDHEN and CDR2 as SYDVKM. The CDR3 has 13 amino acids. V dropped 5 bases and J dropped 2 bases, with 10 bases sitting between them.

The chain uses TRBV11-2 and TRBJ2-4; maybe TRBD2 (5 bases). Germline assignment: CDR1 SGHAT and CDR2 FQNNGV. Between the trimmed V and J ends, which lost 0 bases and 2 bases, there was a span of 17 bases. The CDR3 is 18 residues long. For the CDR3, the DNA is TGTGCCAGCAGCTTAGACCACCCCTTCGTAGCGACCAAAAACATTCAGTACTTC. This codes for CASSLDHPFVATKNIQYF. Full variable domain (rest looked up from reference TRBV11-2 and TRBJ2-4): EAGVAQSPRYKIIEKRQSVAFWCNPISGHATLYWYQQILGQGPKLLIQFQNNGVVDDSQLPKDRFSAERLKGVDSTLKIQPAKLEDSAVYLCASSLDHPFVATKNIQYFGAGTRLSVL.

This clone was observed once. The V and J genes are TRBV27 and TRBJ2-7; 9 bases line up with TRBD1. There are 16 residues in the CDR3. In germline, CDR1 is MNHEY, CDR2 SMNVEV (reference sequence). The J segment lost 3 bases and the V segment lost 4 bases, leaving 10 bases of the junction unmatched. The CDR3 DNA sequence: TGTGCCAGCAGTTCCGGGACAGGGAGTATTGGCTACGAGCAGTACTTC. Residues: CASSSGTGSIGYEQYF.

This sequence joins TRBV2 and TRBJ1-1, with 7 bases aligning to TRBD1. The CDR3 consists of 14 residues. The V segment lost 1 base and the J segment 2 bases; nucleotides outside the gene matches: 1. Germline V gene sequence: CDR1 SNHLY, CDR2 FYNNEI. CDR3 in amino acids: CASSEEGANTEAFF. For the CDR3, the DNA is TGTGCCAGCAGTGAAGAGGGGGCTAACACTGAAGCTTTCTTT. Complete variable domain (other parts from reference TRBV2 and TRBJ1-1): EPEVTQTPSHQVTQMGQEVILRCVPISNHLYFYWYRQILGQKVEFLVSFYNNEISEKSEIFDDQFSVERPDGSNFTLKIRSTKLEDSAMYFCASSEEGANTEAFFGQGTRLTVV.

This clone has a single count. This chain links TRBV19 with TRBJ1-5, with 9 nucleotides matching TRBD1. Germline values: CDR1 LNHDA, CDR2 SQIVND (reference sequence). Trimming removed 4 bases from V and 1 base from J; junction bases left unmatched: 5. The CDR3 length is 16 residues. In nucleotides, the CDR3 is TGTGCCAGTAGTAATCAGGGACAGGGAAGCAATCAGCCCCAGCATTTT. As protein: CASSNQGQGSNQPQHF.

For this clone: The same CDR3 can be traced to other DNA sequences in this sample. The chain links TRBV5-1 to TRBJ1-1; D is unresolved. Trimming shortened V by 4 bases and J by 1 base, and 5 bases separated the two germline ends. CDR1 and CDR2 from the germline V gene are SGHRS and YFSETQ. The length of the CDR3 is 12 residues. In nucleotides, the CDR3 is TGCGCCAGCAGCCCCGGGAACACTGAAGCTTTCTTT. Translating gives CASSPGNTEAFF.

The chain uses TRBV4-2 and TRBJ1-1; weak D call: TRBD1 (5 bases). Trimming shortened V by 4 bases and J by 0 bases, and 9 bases separated the two germline ends. The CDR3 has 14 residues. CDR1 is LGHNA and CDR2 is YNFKEQ in the germline V gene. The CDR3: CASSPGLLNTEAFF. In DNA form, the CDR3 reads TGTGCCAGCAGCCCGGGACTTCTGAACACTGAAGCTTTCTTT.

This clone was picked up one time. The rearrangement uses TRBV9 and TRBJ2-1; 10 bases align to TRBD1. Germline CDR1 reads SGDLS; CDR2 reads YYNGEE. The CDR3 length is 18 residues. Trimming at V came to 0 bases and at J to 5 bases, leaving 11 bases not matched to a gene. CDR3: CASSVAGLRDRGHNEQFF. In nucleotides, the CDR3 is TGTGCCAGCAGCGTAGCGGGACTCCGGGACAGGGGCCACAATGAGCAGTTCTTC.

The V gene is TRBV10-3, the J gene TRBJ1-2; a possible D gene is TRBD1 (5 bases). The CDR3 runs to 14 residues. CDR1 is ENHRY, CDR2 SYGVKD, per germline. V was cut by 6 bases and J by 4 bases, with 15 bases left in between. CDR3 amino acids: CAISIPGESYGYTF. CDR3 coding DNA: TGTGCCATCAGCATACCGGGGGAAAGCTATGGCTACACCTTC.

V usage is TRBV9 and J usage is TRBJ2-1; 13 nucleotides agree with TRBD2. This CDR3 has 18 residues. Germline values: CDR1 SGDLS, CDR2 YYNGEE. Germline trimming cut 0 bases from V and 5 bases from J; bases unmatched to any gene: 8. The CDR3 sequence is CASSVAPPGTSGDNEQFF. The CDR3 coding sequence is TGTGCCAGCAGCGTAGCCCCCCCCGGGACTAGCGGGGACAATGAGCAGTTCTTC.

CDR3 DNA sequence: TGTGCCAGCAGTGTAACAGGGTACAATGAGCAGTTCTTC. This gives the protein CASSVTGYNEQFF. The chain has TRBV6-1 and TRBJ2-1; D perhaps matches TRBD1 (6 bases). V gave up 4 bases and J gave up 4 bases, with 8 bases separating them. This CDR3 is built from 13 residues. The V gene's germline CDR1 is MNHNS and CDR2 SASEGT.